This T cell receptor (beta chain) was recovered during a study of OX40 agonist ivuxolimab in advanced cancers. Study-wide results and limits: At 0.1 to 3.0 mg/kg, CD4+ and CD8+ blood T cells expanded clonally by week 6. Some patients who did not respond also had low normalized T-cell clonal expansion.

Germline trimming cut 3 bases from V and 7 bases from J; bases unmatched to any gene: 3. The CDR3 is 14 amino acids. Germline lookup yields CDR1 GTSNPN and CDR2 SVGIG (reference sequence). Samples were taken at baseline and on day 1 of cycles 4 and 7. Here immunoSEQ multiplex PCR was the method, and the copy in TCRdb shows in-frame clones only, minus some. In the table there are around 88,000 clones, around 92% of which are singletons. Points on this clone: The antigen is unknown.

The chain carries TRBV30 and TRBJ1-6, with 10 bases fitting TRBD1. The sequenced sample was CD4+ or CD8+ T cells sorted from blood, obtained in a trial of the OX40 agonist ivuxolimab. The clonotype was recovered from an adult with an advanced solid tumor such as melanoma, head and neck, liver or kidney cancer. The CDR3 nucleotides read TGTGCCTGGAGAGGGACAGGGGCGAATTCACCCCTCCACTTT. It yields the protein CAWRGTGANSPLHF. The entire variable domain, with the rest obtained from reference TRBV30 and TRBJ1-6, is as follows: SQTIHQWPATLVQPVGSPLSLECTVEGTSNPNLYWYRQAAGRGLQLLFYSVGIGQISSEVPQNLSASRPQDRQFILSSKKLLLSDSGFYLCAWRGTGANSPLHFGNGTRLTVT.